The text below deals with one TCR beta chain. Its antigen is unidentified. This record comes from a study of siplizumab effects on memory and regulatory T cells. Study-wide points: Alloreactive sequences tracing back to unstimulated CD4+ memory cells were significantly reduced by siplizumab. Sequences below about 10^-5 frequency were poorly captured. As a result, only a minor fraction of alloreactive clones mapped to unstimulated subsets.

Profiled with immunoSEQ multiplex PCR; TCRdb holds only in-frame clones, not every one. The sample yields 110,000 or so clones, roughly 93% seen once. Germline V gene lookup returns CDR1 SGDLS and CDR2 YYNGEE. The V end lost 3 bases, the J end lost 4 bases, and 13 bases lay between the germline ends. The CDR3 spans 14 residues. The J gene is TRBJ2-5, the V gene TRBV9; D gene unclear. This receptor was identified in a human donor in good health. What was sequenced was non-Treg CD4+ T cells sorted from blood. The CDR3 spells CASSEGPRVETQYF. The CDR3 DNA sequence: TGTGCCAGCAGCGAAGGACCAAGAGTAGAGACCCAGTACTTC.